This TCR beta chain was observed in a study of blood T cell repertoires in COVID-19. TCRdb's copy holds only in-frame clones and misses some; the assay was immunoSEQ multiplex PCR. The sample lists about 25,000 clones, 85% to 90% occurring once. The CDR3 contains 15 residues. Sequenced material: peripheral blood. The chain is built from TRBV21-1 and TRBJ2-2; the DNA was not used to check the table's D call, TRBD1. TRBV21-1 is deemed a pseudogene. The origin of this receptor is a man aged 65-85 years with COVID-19, enrolled during active disease. The CDR3 here is CASSKGTINTGELFF. CDR3 bases: TGTGCCAGCAGCAAAGGAACAATAAACACCGGGGAGCTGTTTTTT.